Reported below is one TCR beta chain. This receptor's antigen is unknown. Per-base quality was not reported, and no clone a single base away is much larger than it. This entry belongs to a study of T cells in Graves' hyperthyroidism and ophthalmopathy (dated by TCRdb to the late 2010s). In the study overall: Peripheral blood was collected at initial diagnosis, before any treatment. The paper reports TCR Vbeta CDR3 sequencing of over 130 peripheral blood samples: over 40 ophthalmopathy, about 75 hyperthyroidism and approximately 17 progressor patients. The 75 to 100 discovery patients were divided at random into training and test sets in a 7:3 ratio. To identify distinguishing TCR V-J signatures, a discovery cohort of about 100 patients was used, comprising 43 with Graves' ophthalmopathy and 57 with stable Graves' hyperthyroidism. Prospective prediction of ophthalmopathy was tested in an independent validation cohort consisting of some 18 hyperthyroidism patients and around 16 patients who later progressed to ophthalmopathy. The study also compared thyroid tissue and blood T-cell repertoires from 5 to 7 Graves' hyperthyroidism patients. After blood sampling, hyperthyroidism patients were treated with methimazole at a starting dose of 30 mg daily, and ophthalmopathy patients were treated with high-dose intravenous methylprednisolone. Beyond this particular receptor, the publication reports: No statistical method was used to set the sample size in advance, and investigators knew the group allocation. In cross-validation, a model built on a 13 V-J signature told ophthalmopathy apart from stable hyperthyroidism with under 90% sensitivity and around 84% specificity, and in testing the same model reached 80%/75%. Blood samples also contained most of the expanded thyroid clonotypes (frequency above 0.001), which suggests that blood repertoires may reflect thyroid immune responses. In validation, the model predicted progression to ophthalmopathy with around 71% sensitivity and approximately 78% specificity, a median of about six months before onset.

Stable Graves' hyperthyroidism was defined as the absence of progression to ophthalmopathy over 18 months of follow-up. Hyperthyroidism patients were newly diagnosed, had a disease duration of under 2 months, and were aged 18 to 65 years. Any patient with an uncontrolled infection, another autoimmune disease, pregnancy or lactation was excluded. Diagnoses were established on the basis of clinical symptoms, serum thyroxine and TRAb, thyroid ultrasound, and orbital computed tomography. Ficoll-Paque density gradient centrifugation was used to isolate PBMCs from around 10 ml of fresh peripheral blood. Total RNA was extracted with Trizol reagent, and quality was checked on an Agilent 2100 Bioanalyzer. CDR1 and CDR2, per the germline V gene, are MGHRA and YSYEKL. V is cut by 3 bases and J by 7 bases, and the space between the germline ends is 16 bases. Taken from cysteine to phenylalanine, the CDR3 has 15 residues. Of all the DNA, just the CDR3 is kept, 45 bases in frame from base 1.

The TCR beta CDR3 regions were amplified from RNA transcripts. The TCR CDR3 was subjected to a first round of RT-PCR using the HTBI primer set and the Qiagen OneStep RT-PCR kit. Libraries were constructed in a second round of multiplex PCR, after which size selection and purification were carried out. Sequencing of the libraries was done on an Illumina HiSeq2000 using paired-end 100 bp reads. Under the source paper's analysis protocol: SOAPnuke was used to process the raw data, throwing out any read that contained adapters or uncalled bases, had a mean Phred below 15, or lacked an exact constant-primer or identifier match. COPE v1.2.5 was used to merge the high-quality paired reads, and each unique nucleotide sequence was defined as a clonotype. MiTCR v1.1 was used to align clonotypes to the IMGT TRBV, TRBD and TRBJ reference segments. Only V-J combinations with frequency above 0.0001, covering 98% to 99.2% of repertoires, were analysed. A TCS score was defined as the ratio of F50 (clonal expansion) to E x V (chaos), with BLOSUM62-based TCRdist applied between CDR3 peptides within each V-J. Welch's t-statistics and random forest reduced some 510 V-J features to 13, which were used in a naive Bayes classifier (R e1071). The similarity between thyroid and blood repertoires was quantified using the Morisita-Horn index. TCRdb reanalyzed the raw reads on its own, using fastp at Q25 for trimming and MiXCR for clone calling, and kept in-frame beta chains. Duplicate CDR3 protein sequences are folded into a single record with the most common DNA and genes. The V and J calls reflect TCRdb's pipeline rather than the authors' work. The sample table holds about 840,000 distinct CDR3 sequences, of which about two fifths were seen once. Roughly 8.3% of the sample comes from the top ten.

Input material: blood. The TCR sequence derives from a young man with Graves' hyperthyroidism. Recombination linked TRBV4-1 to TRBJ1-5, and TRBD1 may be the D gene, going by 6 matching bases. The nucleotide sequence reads TGCGCCAGCAGCCATGGAGGACAGCGGAGGCAGCCCCAGCATTTT. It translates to CASSHGGQRRQPQHF.